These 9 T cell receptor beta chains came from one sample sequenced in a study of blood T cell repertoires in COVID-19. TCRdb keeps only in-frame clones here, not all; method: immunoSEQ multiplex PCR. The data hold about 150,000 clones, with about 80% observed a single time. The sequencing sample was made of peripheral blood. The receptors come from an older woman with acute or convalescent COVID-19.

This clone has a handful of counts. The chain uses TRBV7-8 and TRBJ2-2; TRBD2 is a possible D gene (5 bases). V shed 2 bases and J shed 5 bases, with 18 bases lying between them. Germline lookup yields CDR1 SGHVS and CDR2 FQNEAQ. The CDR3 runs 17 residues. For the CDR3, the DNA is TGTGCCAGCAGCTTAAGGACGGTCCGGGATGCGACCGGGGAGCTGTTTTTT. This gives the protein CASSLRTVRDATGELFF.

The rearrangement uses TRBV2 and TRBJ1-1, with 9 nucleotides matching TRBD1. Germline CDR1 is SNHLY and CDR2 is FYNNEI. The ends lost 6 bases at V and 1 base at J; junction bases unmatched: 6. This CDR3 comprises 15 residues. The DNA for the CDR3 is TGTGCCAGCAGACTACAGGGGGCGGCGAACACTGAAGCTTTCTTT. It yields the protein CASRLQGAANTEAFF.

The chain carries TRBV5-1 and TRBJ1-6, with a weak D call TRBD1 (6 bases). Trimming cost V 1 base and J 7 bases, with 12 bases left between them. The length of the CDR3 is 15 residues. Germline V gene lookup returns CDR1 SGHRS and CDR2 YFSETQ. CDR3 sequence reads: CASSLQGLGNSPLHF. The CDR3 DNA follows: TGCGCCAGCAGCTTGCAGGGGCTTGGCAATTCACCCCTCCACTTT.

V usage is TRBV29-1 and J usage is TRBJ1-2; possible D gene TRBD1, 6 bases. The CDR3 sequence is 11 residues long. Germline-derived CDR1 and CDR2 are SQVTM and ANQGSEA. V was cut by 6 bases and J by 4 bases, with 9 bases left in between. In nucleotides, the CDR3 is TGCAGCGTCGAACAGGGCTATGGCTACACCTTC. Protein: CSVEQGYGYTF.

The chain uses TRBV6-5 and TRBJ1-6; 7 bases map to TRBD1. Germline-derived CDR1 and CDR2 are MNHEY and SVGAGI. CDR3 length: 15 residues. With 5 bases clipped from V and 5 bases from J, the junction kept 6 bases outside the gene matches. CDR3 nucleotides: TGTGCCAGCAGTAGACAGGGCGGCGATAATTCACCCCTCCACTTT. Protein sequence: CASSRQGGDNSPLHF.

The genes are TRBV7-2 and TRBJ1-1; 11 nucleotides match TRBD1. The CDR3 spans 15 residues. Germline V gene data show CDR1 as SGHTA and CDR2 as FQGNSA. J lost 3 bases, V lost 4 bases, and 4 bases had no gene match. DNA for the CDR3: TGTGCCAGCAGCTCCCGGACAGGGGGCTACACTGAAGCTTTCTTT. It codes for CASSSRTGGYTEAFF. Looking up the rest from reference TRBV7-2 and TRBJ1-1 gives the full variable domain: GAGVSQSPSNKVTEKGKDVELRCDPISGHTALYWYRQSLGQGLEFLIYFQGNSAPDKSGLPSDRFSAERTGGSVSTLTIQRTQQEDSAVYLCASSSRTGGYTEAFFGQGTRLTVV.

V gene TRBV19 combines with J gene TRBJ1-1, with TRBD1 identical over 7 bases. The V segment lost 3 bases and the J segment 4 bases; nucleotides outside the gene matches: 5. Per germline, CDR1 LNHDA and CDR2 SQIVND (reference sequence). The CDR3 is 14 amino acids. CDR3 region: CASSILAGGTEAFF. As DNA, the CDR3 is TGTGCCAGTAGTATTCTCGCAGGGGGCACTGAAGCTTTCTTT.

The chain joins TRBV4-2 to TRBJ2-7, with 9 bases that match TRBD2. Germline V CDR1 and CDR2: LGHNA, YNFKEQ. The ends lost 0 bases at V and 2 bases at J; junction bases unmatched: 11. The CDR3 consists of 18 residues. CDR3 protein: CASSQDRFSGGVTYEQYV. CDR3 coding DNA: TGTGCCAGCAGCCAAGATAGATTTAGCGGGGGAGTCACCTACGAGCAGTACGTC.

The CDR3 nucleotides are TGTGCCAGCAGTGACATCTACACAGGTCCGGTAACAGATGGCTACACCTTC. This gives the protein CASSDIYTGPVTDGYTF. The chain is built from TRBV6-1 and TRBJ1-2; D is possibly TRBD1 (5 bases). Per the germline V gene, CDR1 is MNHNS and CDR2 is SASEGT. This CDR3 contains 17 residues. V was pared by 3 bases and J by 6 bases, with 23 bases between.